Listed here are 29 T cell receptor beta chains from one sample, sequenced in a study of response to subunit inactivated influenza vaccine. TCRdb passed the RT-PCR reads through MiXCR, listing each CDR3 protein once. The sample records about 780,000 distinct CDR3 sequences, 15% to 20% being singletons. The source material was PBMCs from blood, sampled roughly 5 days after vaccination. These receptors were taken from a man between 45 and 60 years old who received an inactivated influenza vaccine.

The chain uses TRBV7-9 and TRBJ1-4; a possible D gene is TRBD1 (6 bases). The V gene's germline CDR1 is SEHNR and CDR2 FQNEAQ (reference sequence). V was cut by 0 bases and J by 4 bases, with 9 bases left in between. The CDR3 covers 15 residues. The CDR3, as DNA: TGTGCCAGCAGCTTAGCCTTGGACAGTAATGAAAAACTGTTTTTT. Residues: CASSLALDSNEKLFF.

The chain is built from TRBV20-1 and TRBJ2-3, with 7 positions matching TRBD2. The germline V gene encodes CDR1 DFQATT and CDR2 SNEGSKA (reference sequence). The CDR3 is made up of 15 amino acids. V was clipped by 2 bases and J by 0 bases; unmatched bases: 5. The CDR3 here is CSARNSAGSTDTQYF. The CDR3 bases are TGCAGTGCTAGAAACTCAGCGGGGAGCACAGATACGCAGTATTTT.

This clonotype was detected once. V gene TRBV6-2 or TRBV6-3 combines with J gene TRBJ2-7; 12 bases map to TRBD2. The CDR3 runs to 18 residues. Germline CDR1 MNHEY, CDR2 SVGEGT. The J segment lost 0 bases and the V segment lost 6 bases, leaving 12 bases of the junction unmatched. CDR3 nucleotides: TGTGCCAGCAGCCGACAGGGACTAGCGGGCCGTAGCTCCTACGAGCAGTACTTC. It encodes CASSRQGLAGRSSYEQYF.

The chain is built from TRBV29-1 and TRBJ1-5, with TRBD1 matching 7 bases. V trimming: 5 bases; J trimming: 6 bases; junction bases outside the gene matches: 7. The CDR3 is made up of 13 amino acids. Germline V gene lookup returns CDR1 SQVTM and CDR2 ANQGSEA. The CDR3 here is CSVLTGPGQPQHF. The DNA of the CDR3 is TGCAGCGTTTTGACAGGGCCCGGTCAGCCCCAGCATTTT.

This clonotype was recorded only once. This chain uses TRBV7-6 with TRBJ2-2; 9 nucleotides line up with TRBD2. The junction had 6 bases not matched to a gene; V was cut back by 7 bases and J by 3 bases. The CDR3 runs 15 residues. Germline-derived CDR1 and CDR2 are SGHVS and FNYEAQ. For the CDR3, the DNA is TGTGCCAGCACCAGTCTAGCGGGACACACCGGGGAGCTGTTTTTT. Its protein is CASTSLAGHTGELFF.

This clonotype came up a few times. This rearrangement joins TRBV4-3 to TRBJ2-5, with 11 bases fitting TRBD1. The CDR3 is made up of 16 amino acids. V gave up 6 bases and J gave up 2 bases; unmatched junction bases: 8. Germline V lookup: CDR1 LGHNA, CDR2 YSLEER. DNA for the CDR3: TGCGCCAGCAGTCTAACCCGGGACAGGGGGCAAGAGACCCAGTACTTC. Amino acids: CASSLTRDRGQETQYF.

The chain employs TRBV4-2 and TRBJ2-4; 10 nucleotides agree with TRBD2. This CDR3 has 17 amino acids. CDR1 is LGHNA, CDR2 YNFKEQ, per germline. J lost 6 bases, V lost 4 bases, and 12 bases had no gene match. The CDR3 is CASSRESASGGGNIQYF. CDR3 bases: TGTGCCAGCAGCCGCGAGTCGGCTAGCGGGGGCGGAAACATTCAGTACTTC.

This clonotype was detected a few times. This chain connects TRBV7-9 to TRBJ2-7, with 8 bases identical to TRBD1. V gave up 5 bases and J gave up 7 bases; unmatched junction bases: 10. CDR3 length equals 14 residues. Germline V gives CDR1 SEHNR, CDR2 FQNEAQ (reference sequence). CDR3 in amino acids: CASSPRGGQDEQYF. The DNA of the CDR3 is TGTGCCAGCAGCCCCCGAGGGGGACAGGATGAGCAGTACTTC.

In its sample, this clonotype was seen a few times. The V gene is TRBV5-5, the J gene TRBJ2-1, with D unclear. The CDR3 length is 13 residues. CDR1 SGHKS and CDR2 YYEKEE come from the germline V gene (reference sequence). Trimming removed 2 bases at V and 12 bases at J, with 15 bases between. CDR3 protein: CASSLITGWGQFF. The CDR3 region has the DNA TGTGCCAGCAGCTTAATAACGGGCTGGGGGCAGTTCTTC.

This sequence joins TRBV7-9 and TRBJ2-3, with TRBD2 matching over 11 bases. This CDR3 is 16 amino acids long. J lost 1 base, V lost 4 bases, and 4 bases had no gene match. Germline CDR1 is SEHNR and CDR2 is FQNEAQ (reference sequence). The CDR3 bases are TGTGCCAGCAGCTGGACGACTAGCGGGGGCACAGATACGCAGTATTTT. Protein sequence: CASSWTTSGGTDTQYF.

This clonotype was found a few times. This sequence joins TRBV12-3 or TRBV12-4 and TRBJ2-3; 9 nucleotides match TRBD1. V was pared by 0 bases and J by 4 bases, with 5 bases of the junction left unmatched. This CDR3 is built from 16 residues. The CDR3, as DNA: TGTGCCAGCAGTTTAGCGCCCGGGACAGGGCCAGATACGCAGTATTTT. Residues: CASSLAPGTGPDTQYF.

The chain employs TRBV5-1 and TRBJ1-1; D remains unclear. Deletions cut 5 bases from V and 3 bases from J, with 11 bases between. There are 13 residues in the CDR3. Germline V lookup: CDR1 SGHRS, CDR2 YFSETQ. The DNA for the CDR3 is TGCGCCAGCAGGGTCCAGCGGGACACTGAAGCTTTCTTT. Translating it yields CASRVQRDTEAFF.

This clonotype was recorded a few times. The rearrangement joins TRBV7-2 to TRBJ1-3; no clear D. The ends were cut back, 3 bases at V and 6 bases at J, with 9 bases in the middle. Germline V gene data show CDR1 as SGHTA and CDR2 as FQGNSA. There are 13 residues in the CDR3. In DNA, the CDR3 is TGTGCCAGCAGCTTCGGGCCCGCAAACACCATATATTTT. Translating it yields CASSFGPANTIYF. The full variable domain, rest sourced from reference TRBV7-2 and TRBJ1-3, is GAGVSQSPSNKVTEKGKDVELRCDPISGHTALYWYRQSLGQGLEFLIYFQGNSAPDKSGLPSDRFSAERTGGSVSTLTIQRTQQEDSAVYLCASSFGPANTIYFGEGSWLTVV.

The V gene is TRBV2, the J gene TRBJ2-3; tentatively, D is TRBD1 (6 bases). Germline loops: CDR1 SNHLY, CDR2 FYNNEI. The CDR3 length is 16 residues. The V end was cut by 5 bases, the J end by 2 bases, with 17 bases between. The CDR3 reads CASSPGHPIFTDTQYF. The CDR3 nucleotides are TGTGCCAGCAGTCCGGGACACCCTATATTCACAGATACGCAGTATTTT.

This clonotype came up a few times. This CDR3 reads CASSLMGDSPLHF. The CDR3 coding sequence is TGTGCCAGCAGTTTAATGGGTGATTCACCCCTCCACTTT. The chain uses TRBV12-3 or TRBV12-4 and TRBJ1-6; no clear D. V lost 2 bases and J 8 bases, leaving 7 bases between the germline ends. CDR3 length: 13 amino acids.

A few counts support this clonotype. The chain has TRBV6-6 and TRBJ2-1; 8 bases line up with TRBD1. The V gene end was trimmed by 2 bases and the J gene end by 8 bases; junction bases not matched to a gene: 2. The CDR3 extends over 13 amino acids. Germline V gene lookup returns CDR1 MNHNY and CDR2 SVGAGI (reference sequence). The CDR3 DNA reads as TGTGCCAGCAGTTACGCAGGGGGCTATGAGCAGTTCTTC. This codes for CASSYAGGYEQFF.

This clonotype was observed a few times. The genes are TRBV7-2 and TRBJ1-5, with D perhaps TRBD1 (5 bases). Trimming removed 5 bases from V and 3 bases from J, with 8 bases in between. This CDR3 spans 13 amino acids. CDR1 is SGHTA and CDR2 is FQGNSA in the germline V gene. CDR3 nucleotide sequence: TGTGCCAGCAGCACACAGGTCAATCAGCCCCAGCATTTT. Amino acids: CASSTQVNQPQHF.

The chain employs TRBV10-3 and TRBJ2-7; D possibly corresponds to TRBD2 (6 bases). This CDR3 has 17 residues. The germline CDR1 and CDR2 sequences are ENHRY and SYGVKD. V lost 2 bases, J lost 0 bases, and 17 bases lay in between. CDR3 bases: TGTGCCATCAGTGAGACCCCCCTAGCGCCGAGCTCCTACGAGCAGTACTTC. It specifies CAISETPLAPSSYEQYF.

The chain links TRBV20-1 to TRBJ1-2; possibly TRBD1 for D (5 bases). Germline assignment: CDR1 DFQATT and CDR2 SNEGSKA (reference sequence). V was cut by 6 bases and J by 4 bases, with 12 bases left in between. The CDR3 loop spans 12 amino acids. The CDR3 coding sequence is TGCAGTGCAAAGAGGGGCAGCTATGGCTACACCTTC. Translated: CSAKRGSYGYTF.

This clonotype has a handful of counts. The chain links TRBV12-3 or TRBV12-4 to TRBJ1-3, with 8 positions matching TRBD1. J lost 2 bases, V lost 6 bases, and 3 bases had no gene match. The CDR3 runs 14 residues. The CDR3 is CASSKGQAGNTIYF. CDR3 nucleotides: TGTGCCAGCAGCAAGGGACAGGCTGGAAACACCATATATTTT.

V is TRBV7-2 and J is TRBJ2-3; TRBD2 might be the D (6 bases). Germline assignment: CDR1 SGHTA and CDR2 FQGNSA. V was cut by 2 bases and J by 2 bases, with 11 bases left in between. The CDR3 runs to 15 residues. CDR3 loop: CASSLLASDTDTQYF. The DNA for the CDR3 is TGTGCCAGCAGCTTATTGGCTAGCGACACAGATACGCAGTATTTT.

This clonotype was observed a few times. The chain uses TRBV10-3 and TRBJ2-7; D is undetermined. The ends were cut back, 9 bases at V and 0 bases at J, with 18 bases in the middle. Germline values: CDR1 ENHRY, CDR2 SYGVKD. The CDR3 has 15 amino acids. This chain's CDR3 is CAISPGLMSSYEQYF. The CDR3 DNA reads TGTGCCATATCACCCGGGTTGATGAGCTCCTACGAGCAGTACTTC.

The sample holds many counts of this clonotype. The rearrangement links TRBV11-2 to TRBJ2-1, with TRBD2 identical over 14 bases. The CDR3 covers 19 residues. Trimming removed 4 bases from V and 0 bases from J; junction bases left unmatched: 8. CDR1 is SGHAT, CDR2 FQNNGV, per germline. The chain's CDR3 is CASSSRTSGRQSSYNEQFF. The CDR3 DNA is TGTGCCAGCAGCTCACGGACTAGCGGGAGGCAGAGCTCCTACAATGAGCAGTTCTTC. Filled out from reference TRBV11-2 and TRBJ2-1, the complete variable domain reads EAGVAQSPRYKIIEKRQSVAFWCNPISGHATLYWYQQILGQGPKLLIQFQNNGVVDDSQLPKDRFSAERLKGVDSTLKIQPAKLEDSAVYLCASSSRTSGRQSSYNEQFFGPGTRLTVL.

The chain combines TRBV27 with TRBJ2-3, with TRBD2 matching over 7 bases. The V segment lost 3 bases and the J segment 5 bases; nucleotides outside the gene matches: 8. The germline V gene encodes CDR1 MNHEY and CDR2 SMNVEV (reference sequence). The CDR3 loop spans 15 amino acids. The CDR3 sequence: CASSFLSGSGDTQYF. The CDR3 DNA is TGTGCCAGCAGTTTCCTTAGCGGGTCTGGAGATACGCAGTATTTT.

The DNA for the CDR3 is TGTGCCAGCAGCGCGGGAAATACGCAGTATTTT. Protein: CASSAGNTQYF. The V call is TRBV7-9, the J call TRBJ2-3, with a possible D match to TRBD2 (6 bases). CDR1 and CDR2 (germline): SEHNR, FQNEAQ (reference sequence). Trimming took off 5 bases at V and 7 bases at J, with 7 bases between the two ends. The CDR3 consists of 11 residues. The whole variable domain, remainder taken from reference TRBV7-9 and TRBJ2-3, is DTGVSQNPRHKITKRGQNVTFRCDPISEHNRLYWYRQTLGQGPEFLTYFQNEAQLEKSRLLSDRFSAERPKGSFSTLEIQRTEQGDSAMYLCASSAGNTQYFGPGTRLTVL.

The chain joins TRBV10-3 to TRBJ1-6, with TRBD1 matching over 9 bases. In germline, CDR1 is ENHRY, CDR2 SYGVKD. The CDR3 runs 13 residues. V was clipped by 6 bases and J by 12 bases; unmatched bases: 6. CDR3: CAIRGTGREPLHF. Here the CDR3 DNA reads TGTGCCATCAGGGGGACAGGGCGTGAACCCCTCCACTTT.

This clonotype was seen a few times. The rearrangement joins TRBV27 to TRBJ2-7, with 7 bases aligning to TRBD1. This CDR3 region has 13 residues. Germline CDR1 reads MNHEY; CDR2 reads SMNVEV (reference sequence). Trimming removed 5 bases from V and 5 bases from J; junction bases left unmatched: 6. CDR3 amino acids: CASSVETGNEQYF. CDR3 nucleotides: TGTGCCAGCAGTGTGGAGACAGGGAACGAGCAGTACTTC.

The chain couples TRBV4-2 to TRBJ2-3; 8 bases are shared with TRBD2. The CDR3 has 17 amino acids. The V segment lost 4 bases and the J segment 4 bases; nucleotides outside the gene matches: 13. Germline CDR1 and CDR2: LGHNA and YNFKEQ. DNA for the CDR3: TGTGCCAGCAGCCCGACCGGGGGCGGGGGGTTCGCAGATACGCAGTATTTT. This gives the protein CASSPTGGGGFADTQYF.

The DNA for the CDR3 is TGTGCCACCAGCAGAGAACCGGGACAGGGAAGAAGACCCCAGCATTTT. Translation gives CATSREPGQGRRPQHF. The chain uses TRBV15 and TRBJ1-5, with 9 bases identical to TRBD1. The CDR3 is 16 amino acids. The germline gives CDR1 LNHNV, CDR2 YYDKDF (reference sequence). The junction had 10 bases not matched to a gene; V was cut back by 0 bases and J by 10 bases.